The next 10 T cell receptor beta chains were all read from a single sample in a study of Ad26.COV2.S vaccination and SARS-CoV-2 variants. Measured with immunoSEQ multiplex PCR; TCRdb has only the in-frame clones, and not every one. The data contain approximately 410,000 clones, roughly 90% of them singletons. Treatment noted: 15 to 20 received Ad26.COV2.S at low or high dose, single or two shots; roughly five received placebo; per-sample allocation not given. Samples were taken on day 63 after the first vaccine or placebo injection. Here the sequenced sample was peripheral blood, taken in a trial of Ad26.COV2.S vaccine versus placebo. The source of these receptors is a person between 18 and 65 years old who received the Ad26.COV2.S COVID-19 vaccine or a placebo.

J is TRBJ1-5 and V is TRBV27; D gene unclear. The CDR3 is 14 residues long. The germline V gene encodes CDR1 MNHEY and CDR2 SMNVEV (reference sequence). The V gene lost 4 bases and the J gene lost 7 bases, with 14 bases spanning the gap. CDR3 region: CASSSVRWGQPQHF. Written as DNA, the CDR3 is TGTGCCAGCAGTTCGGTCAGGTGGGGACAGCCCCAGCATTTT.

The CDR3 bases are TGTGCCTGGAGTGTACTAGGGGGGCGATTTTTGGATGAGCAGTTCTTC. Its protein product is CAWSVLGGRFLDEQFF. The chain has TRBV30 and TRBJ2-1; D is perhaps TRBD1 or TRBD2 (6 bases each). The ends were cut back, 0 bases at V and 8 bases at J, with 20 bases in the middle. CDR3 length: 16 amino acids. The germline CDR1 and CDR2 sequences are GTSNPN and SVGIG (reference sequence).

The chain has TRBV19 and TRBJ2-3; 11 bases line up with TRBD2. The CDR3 is 13 residues long. Germline CDR1 reads LNHDA; CDR2 reads SQIVND (reference sequence). Trimming took 3 bases from V and 8 from J; bases not matched to a gene: 1. CDR3 loop: CASSISGGATQYF. As DNA, the CDR3 is TGTGCCAGTAGTATTAGCGGGGGGGCTACGCAGTATTTT.

The chain is built from TRBV10-3 and TRBJ1-2; D remains ambiguous. Germline CDR1 and CDR2: ENHRY and SYGVKD. The V end was cut by 5 bases, the J end by 3 bases, with 4 bases between. This CDR3 has 11 amino acids. CDR3 nucleotide sequence: TGTGCCATCAGTCCGGACTATGGCTACACCTTC. It codes for CAISPDYGYTF.

CDR3 amino acids: CASKTGNNEQFF. CDR3 nucleotides: TGTGCCAGCAAGACAGGTAACAATGAGCAGTTCTTC. The rearrangement uses TRBV2 and TRBJ2-1, with D possibly matching TRBD1 (6 bases). The CDR3 length is 12 residues. CDR1 is SNHLY and CDR2 is FYNNEI in the germline V gene. Between the trimmed V and J ends, which lost 7 bases and 5 bases, there was a span of 9 bases.

The chain couples TRBV29-1 to TRBJ2-7, with unresolved D. The V gene lost 0 bases and the J gene lost 0 bases, with 18 bases spanning the gap. The CDR3 has 17 amino acids. Per the germline V gene, CDR1 is SQVTM and CDR2 is ANQGSEA. Here the CDR3 reads CSVEDRTEHPGSYEQYF. The CDR3 DNA reads as TGCAGCGTTGAAGACAGGACGGAACATCCAGGCTCCTACGAGCAGTACTTC.

The genes are TRBV10-1 and TRBJ2-7; D gene ambiguous. The CDR3 spans 16 residues. Trimming left V 2 bases short and J 3 bases short, with 17 bases between. Germline V lookup: CDR1 WNHNN, CDR2 SYGVQD (reference sequence). The CDR3 region has the DNA TGCGCCAGCAGTGAGCGGTTGGCAGGACCGGTCTACGAGCAGTACTTC. Amino acid sequence: CASSERLAGPVYEQYF.

This chain connects TRBV7-9 to TRBJ1-3, with 8 bases identical to TRBD1. The CDR3 runs 16 residues. CDR1 SEHNR and CDR2 FQNEAQ come from the germline V gene (reference sequence). V lost 2 bases and J lost 0; bases outside the gene matches: 3. In DNA, the CDR3 is TGTGCCAGCAGCTTAAAGGACAGGGACTCTGGAAACACCATATATTTT. Residues: CASSLKDRDSGNTIYF. The full variable domain, with the rest looked up from reference TRBV7-9 and TRBJ1-3, is DTGVSQNPRHKITKRGQNVTFRCDPISEHNRLYWYRQTLGQGPEFLTYFQNEAQLEKSRLLSDRFSAERPKGSFSTLEIQRTEQGDSAMYLCASSLKDRDSGNTIYFGEGSWLTVV.

V and J are TRBV18 and TRBJ1-1; D is unclear. This CDR3 contains 13 residues. Trimming pared 3 bases from V and 8 bases from J, leaving 13 bases between. Germline CDR1 and CDR2: KGHSH and LQKENI. CDR3 amino acids: CASSPALSVEAFF. CDR3 DNA sequence: TGTGCCAGCTCACCGGCCCTCAGCGTGGAAGCTTTCTTT.

As DNA, the CDR3 is TGCGCCAGCAGCTTGTTCCAGAGATCAAGCTCTGGGGCCAACGTCCTGACTTTC. It specifies CASSLFQRSSSGANVLTF. The gene calls are TRBV5-1 and TRBJ2-6; no clear D gene. Between the trimmed V and J ends, which lost 1 base and 0 bases, there was a span of 14 bases. CDR3 size: 18 residues. CDR1 is SGHRS, CDR2 YFSETQ, per germline.